Listed below are T cell receptor beta chains from one sample, sequenced in a study of long-term antiretroviral therapy in people with HIV. Only in-frame clones appear in the TCRdb table, and some are missing; sequencing was by immunoSEQ multiplex PCR. This table has nearly 50,000 clones, approximately 79% appearing once. The sample here was unsorted PBMCs, taken 0.8 years after starting antiretroviral therapy. These receptors all stem from a woman between 18 and 29 years old with HIV. Both conserved end residues are part of each CDR3. The order of the fields is CDR3 DNA, CDR3 protein, clone size, D gene, V gene, J gene. A D gene is named only where the DNA matches it firmly. The size field is filled for only some rows; it gives once, few, many or a size class.

DNA: TGTGCCAGCAGCTTAGGGGACAGAAACTATGGCTACACCTTC; CDR3: CASSLGDRNYGYTF; size: once; D: TRBD1; V: TRBV7-9; J: TRBJ1-2
DNA: TGTGCCAGCAGCCAAGATTGGGGAGGAGAGACCCAGTACTTC; CDR3: CASSQDWGGETQYF; size: NA; D: NA; V: TRBV14; J: TRBJ2-5
DNA: TGTGCCAGCAGCTTGTACGACAGGGTGAACACTGAAGCTTTCTTT; CDR3: CASSLYDRVNTEAFF; size: NA; D: TRBD1; V: TRBV5-4; J: TRBJ1-1
DNA: TGTGCCAGTAGTATTGGAGGGAGCCCAACTAATGAAAAACTGTTTTTT; CDR3: CASSIGGSPTNEKLFF; size: NA; D: NA; V: TRBV19; J: TRBJ1-4
DNA: TGTGCCAGCAGTGAACCAACCTCCGGGACTAGCGGGAGTTATGGCGATGAGCAGTTCTTC; CDR3: CASSEPTSGTSGSYGDEQFF; size: NA; D: TRBD2; V: TRBV2; J: TRBJ2-1
DNA: TGTGCCAGTACGGAGCGGGGCGGGACGAACTCCTACGAGCAGTACTTC; CDR3: CASTERGGTNSYEQYF; size: NA; D: TRBD2; V: TRBV19; J: TRBJ2-7
DNA: TGTGCCAGCAGCTTTTGGGAAAGCTCCTACAATGAGCAGTTCTTC; CDR3: CASSFWESSYNEQFF; size: NA; D: NA; V: TRBV5-5; J: TRBJ2-1
DNA: TGTGCCAGCAGTTTTGAACCGACAGGGGTCCGCACAGATACGCAGTATTTT; CDR3: CASSFEPTGVRTDTQYF; size: NA; D: TRBD1; V: TRBV28; J: TRBJ2-3
DNA: TGTGCCAGCAGGCGGACTAGCGGGAGTTTCAACGAGCAGTACTTC; CDR3: CASRRTSGSFNEQYF; size: NA; D: TRBD2; V: TRBV6-5; J: TRBJ2-7
DNA: TGCGCCAGCAGCTTGAGTGGGGCTTCGGCGGGAGGCGAGCAGTACTTC; CDR3: CASSLSGASAGGEQYF; size: NA; D: TRBD2; V: TRBV5-1; J: TRBJ2-7
DNA: TGTGCCAGCAGGGTGGGTTGGACTAGCGGTAGCACCGGGGAGCTGTTTTTT; CDR3: CASRVGWTSGSTGELFF; size: NA; D: TRBD2; V: TRBV27; J: TRBJ2-2
DNA: TGTGCCAGCAGCTATAGCGGGAATGAGCAGTTCTTC; CDR3: CASSYSGNEQFF; size: once; D: TRBD2; V: TRBV7-6; J: TRBJ2-1
DNA: TGTGCCAGTAGTACGAGGGACATTCGCAATCAGCCCCAGCATTTT; CDR3: CASSTRDIRNQPQHF; size: NA; D: NA; V: TRBV19; J: TRBJ1-5
DNA: TGCGCCAGCAGCCTGGCACGGACTAGCGGGAGGGCCATCTCCCTGTTCTTC; CDR3: CASSLARTSGRAISLFF; size: NA; D: TRBD2; V: TRBV4-3; J: TRBJ2-1
DNA: TGTGCCAGCAGTTACGACGCATTCAGGAACACCGGGGAGCTGTTTTTT; CDR3: CASSYDAFRNTGELFF; size: NA; D: NA; V: TRBV6-5; J: TRBJ2-2
DNA: TGCGCCAGCAGCTTGGGACTAGCGGGAGTTTCGTCTGGGGCCTACGAGCAGTACTTC; CDR3: CASSLGLAGVSSGAYEQYF; size: NA; D: TRBD2; V: TRBV5-1; J: TRBJ2-7
DNA: TGTGCCAGCAGCTTAACGTACGCCGGGGAGCTGTTTTTT; CDR3: CASSLTYAGELFF; size: NA; D: NA; V: TRBV7-3; J: TRBJ2-2
DNA: TGTGCCAGCAGTTCCCAGGGAGGGGCCTACGAGCAGTACTTC; CDR3: CASSSQGGAYEQYF; size: NA; D: TRBD2; V: TRBV28; J: TRBJ2-7
DNA: TGTGCCAGCAGTGAAGAGATTTGGGGCCCGGTAGCCAAAAACATTCAGTACTTC; CDR3: CASSEEIWGPVAKNIQYF; size: NA; D: NA; V: TRBV6-1; J: TRBJ2-4
DNA: TGCGCCAGCAGCTCACAGGGTCTTAGCAATCAGCCCCAGCATTTT; CDR3: CASSSQGLSNQPQHF; size: NA; D: NA; V: TRBV5-1; J: TRBJ1-5
DNA: TGCGCCAGCAGCTTTCTCTCGACAGGGCCCTACAATGAGCAGTTCTTC; CDR3: CASSFLSTGPYNEQFF; size: once; D: TRBD1; V: TRBV5-1; J: TRBJ2-1
DNA: TGTGCCAGCAGCAAGAGCGGGAGTCTAGAGACCCAGTACTTC; CDR3: CASSKSGSLETQYF; size: NA; D: TRBD2; V: TRBV7-3; J: TRBJ2-5
DNA: TGCGCCAGCAGCTACATCCCGGGACAGGGTTACGAGCAGTACTTC; CDR3: CASSYIPGQGYEQYF; size: NA; D: TRBD1; V: TRBV5-1; J: TRBJ2-7
DNA: TGTGCCAGTAGTATCAGGACAAAGAGTGGAAACACCATATATTTT; CDR3: CASSIRTKSGNTIYF; size: NA; D: NA; V: TRBV19; J: TRBJ1-3
DNA: TGTGCCAGCAGTTTTTCTTTCCGACAGGACCCAAGCACAGATACGCAGTATTTT; CDR3: CASSFSFRQDPSTDTQYF; size: NA; D: NA; V: TRBV27; J: TRBJ2-3